This T cell receptor (beta chain) was observed in a study of blood T cell repertoires in COVID-19. Study in general: Sample material is recorded as cDNA or gDNA derived from T cells, B-cell-depleted T cells, or PBMCs.

This CDR3 has 12 residues. The V and J ends lost 2 bases and 2 bases respectively, with 4 bases between them. The germline gives CDR1 WNHNN, CDR2 SYGVQD (reference sequence). Libraries were prepared by immunoSEQ multiplex PCR; TCRdb keeps only in-frame clonotypes and omits some of them. The sample records some 300,000 clones, around 85% being singletons. The clonotype comes from a woman between 45 and 60 years old with active or convalescent COVID-19. The sequenced sample consisted of peripheral blood. The chain carries TRBV10-1 and TRBJ2-7; D is undetermined. The chain's CDR3 is CASSEDTYEQYF. CDR3 sequence (DNA): TGCGCCAGCAGTGAGGACACCTACGAGCAGTACTTC.